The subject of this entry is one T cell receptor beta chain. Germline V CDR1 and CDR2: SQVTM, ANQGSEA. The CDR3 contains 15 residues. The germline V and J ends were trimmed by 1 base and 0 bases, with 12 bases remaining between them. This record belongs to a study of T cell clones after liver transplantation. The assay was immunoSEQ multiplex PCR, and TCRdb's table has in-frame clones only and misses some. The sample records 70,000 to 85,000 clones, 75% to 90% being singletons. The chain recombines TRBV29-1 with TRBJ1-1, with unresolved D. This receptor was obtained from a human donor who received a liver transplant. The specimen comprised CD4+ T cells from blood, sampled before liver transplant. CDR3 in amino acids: CSVEAGWAMNTEAFF. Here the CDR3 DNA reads TGCAGCGTTGAAGCTGGGTGGGCTATGAACACTGAAGCTTTCTTT.